This TCR beta chain was identified in a study of blood T cell repertoires in COVID-19. Study-wide background: Sites in the United States, Italy and Spain provided acute and convalescent COVID-19 samples. Sources were T cells, B-cell-depleted T cells, or PBMCs; the material itself was cDNA or gDNA.

Trimming at V came to 5 bases and at J to 4 bases, leaving 10 bases not matched to a gene. Per germline, CDR1 MNHEY and CDR2 SMNVEV (reference sequence). This CDR3 region has 16 residues. In the original analysis: How many nucleated cells were present was estimated from reference gene primer amplification. Sequenced by immunoSEQ multiplex PCR; TCRdb stores in-frame clones only, minus some. The D gene and trimming were derived from the DNA, and the V and J assignments and clone size from that table. The sample contains about 100,000 clones, approximately 86% of which appear only once. This receptor was obtained from a man aged 50 or older with active or convalescent COVID-19. The chain couples TRBV27 to TRBJ1-3, with 8 positions matching TRBD1. Sequenced: peripheral blood. CDR3 loop: CASSPTGQGTGNTIYF. DNA for the CDR3: TGTGCCAGCAGTCCCACCGGACAGGGAACGGGAAACACCATATATTTT.